One and the same sample provided the 19 T cell receptor beta chains below, sequenced in a study of tissue T cells after allogeneic stem cell transplantation. Measured with immunoSEQ multiplex PCR; TCRdb has only the in-frame clones, and not every one. Altogether some 47,000 clones are present, 73% being singletons, with the ten largest covering about 0.55%. The source material was sorted cells pooled from one or two spleens. These receptors all stem from a pool of C57BL/6 mice in good health.

With respect to this clone: Gene labels here are mouse ones. Read coverage stops 1 residue before the CDR3 terminus; the germline J gene supplies the remainder. This rearrangement joins TRBV26 to TRBJ2-3; possible D gene TRBD2, 7 bases. CDR3 length: 14 amino acids. The V and J ends lost 3 bases and 3 bases respectively, with 10 bases between them. Germline V gene lookup returns CDR1 KGHPV and CDR2 FQNQEV (reference sequence). The CDR3 region is CASSLGGRAETLYF. CDR3 bases read: TGTGCCAGCAGTCTAGGGGGGCGAGCAGAAACGCTGTAT.

Remarks on this clone: The gene names here belong to mouse. The CDR3 end is not reached by the read, which stops 1 residue before it; the germline J gene fills it in. This chain uses TRBV19 with TRBJ2-1; D uncertain. The CDR3 is 13 residues long. Trimming stripped 2 bases from V and 3 bases from J, with 6 bases between. The germline V gene has CDR1 FNHDT and CDR2 SITEND (reference sequence). The CDR3 here is CASSMSLYAEQFF. CDR3 bases read: TGTGCCAGCAGTATGAGCCTCTATGCTGAGCAGTTC.

Concerning this clone: Germline and genes here are mouse. Read coverage stops 1 residue before the CDR3 terminus; the germline J gene supplies the remainder. This chain connects TRBV1 to TRBJ1-2; 10 bases fit TRBD1. Losses at the gene ends were 4 bases for V and 5 bases for J; bases not matched to a gene: 7. This CDR3 region has 15 residues. Germline V lookup: CDR1 NSQYPW, CDR2 LRSPGD (reference sequence). CDR3 residues: CTCSDRDRGGSDYTF. CDR3 bases read: TGCACCTGCAGTGACCGGGACAGGGGTGGGTCCGACTACACC.

Of note for this clone: Gene names are the mouse ones. Read data end 1 residue before the CDR3 end; the end is taken from the germline J gene. This chain links TRBV31 with TRBJ1-5; D is unresolved. The CDR3 has 12 residues. From germline, CDR1 is GKSSPN and CDR2 SITVG. Trimming left V 1 base short and J 0 bases short, with 1 base between. CDR3 bases read: TGTGCCTGGAGTCATAACAACCAGGCTCCGCTT. It encodes CAWSHNNQAPL. The complete CDR3 sequence is CAWSHNNQAPLF.

Comment on this clone: The genes are named according to mouse. The read finishes 1 residue shy of the CDR3 end, and the germline J gene is used to complete it. The chain has TRBV1 and TRBJ1-3, with 9 bases that match TRBD1. V lost 3 bases, J lost 3 bases, and 3 bases stayed unmatched. CDR1 and CDR2 (germline): NSQYPW, LRSPGD (reference sequence). The CDR3 is made up of 15 amino acids. CDR3 loop: CTCSASTGGGNTLYF. The covered CDR3 bases are TGCACCTGCAGTGCGTCGACAGGGGGTGGAAATACGCTCTAT.

With regard to this clone: Each gene name is a mouse one. With the read ending 1 residue before the CDR3 end, the germline J gene is used to fill in that end. The V gene is TRBV16, the J gene TRBJ2-3, with 9 positions matching TRBD1. The V segment lost 4 bases and the J segment 3 bases; nucleotides outside the gene matches: 2. From germline, CDR1 is SGHSA and CDR2 FRNQAP. The CDR3 consists of 14 residues. The CDR3 bases that were read are TGTGCAAGCAGCTCACAGGGGGCGGCAGAAACGCTGTAT. It codes for CASSSQGAAETLY. The full CDR3 protein is CASSSQGAAETLYF.

Remarks on this clone: Gene names and germline match the mouse. The observed sequence ends 1 residue before the CDR3 terminus, with the missing tail filled in from the germline J gene. The V gene is TRBV5, the J gene TRBJ1-1, with a tentative D call TRBD1 (5 bases). The CDR3 covers 12 residues. The germline CDR1 and CDR2 sequences are LGHNA and YNLKQL (reference sequence). V lost 0 bases to trimming and J lost 7 bases, with 6 bases between them. Partial CDR3 DNA: TGTGCCAGCAGCCAAGATAGGGGAGAAGTCTTC. Translating gives CASSQDRGEVF. The entire CDR3 protein is CASSQDRGEVFF.

Details on this clone: Genes and germline are mouse. The read ends 1 residue early relative to the CDR3; the germline J gene fills the gap. The chain joins TRBV5 to TRBJ2-1; D is unclear. V lost 2 bases to trimming and J lost 3 bases, with 11 bases between them. This CDR3 contains 15 residues. The germline V gene has CDR1 LGHNA and CDR2 YNLKQL (reference sequence). The CDR3 bases that were read are TGTGCCAGCAGCCAATCAGACGCGGGCTATGCTGAGCAGTTC. Translation: CASSQSDAGYAEQF. In full, the CDR3 is CASSQSDAGYAEQFF.

This clone was found a few times. Genes and germline come from the mouse. The read is 1 residue too short to cover the CDR3 end, so that end is filled in from the germline J gene. V usage is TRBV17 and J usage is TRBJ2-7, with 8 bases aligning to TRBD2. V shed 0 bases, J shed 4 bases, and the junction held 5 bases outside the gene matches. The CDR3 totals 15 residues. CDR1 is MNHDT, CDR2 YYDKIL, per germline. Here the CDR3 reads CASSRDRAGGYEQYF. CDR3 bases read: TGTGCTAGCAGTAGAGATCGGGCTGGGGGGTATGAACAGTAC. Full variable domain (remainder filled in from reference TRBV17 and TRBJ2-7): DTTVKQNPRYKLARVGKPVNLICSQTMNHDTMYWYQKKPNQAPKLLLFYYDKILNREADTFEKFQSSRPNNSFCSLYIGSAGLEYSAMYLCASSRDRAGGYEQYFGPGTRLTVL.

On this clone itself: Gene and germline names: mouse. The read is 1 residue too short to cover the CDR3 end, so that end is filled in from the germline J gene. The V call is TRBV4, the J call TRBJ2-5; 11 bases line up with TRBD2. The ends lost 5 bases at V and 2 bases at J; junction bases unmatched: 3. Germline V gene data show CDR1 as LGHDT and CDR2 as YNNKQL (reference sequence). The CDR3 consists of 15 residues. The CDR3 bases that were read are TGTGCCAGCAGCCTTGACTGGGGGGGCCAAGACACCCAGTAC. This gives the protein CASSLDWGGQDTQY. The full CDR3 is CASSLDWGGQDTQYF.

This clone has just one count. Mouse germline and gene names are used. The missing CDR3 end, 1 residue past where the read stops, is filled in from the germline J gene. The chain recombines TRBV13-3 with TRBJ2-4; D is perhaps TRBD1 (6 bases). The CDR3 length is 15 residues. With 1 base removed from V and 0 bases from J, the gap between germline ends came to 9 bases. CDR1 is NNHDY, CDR2 SYVADS, per germline. The CDR3 DNA, read in part, is TGTGCCAGCAGTGATCGGGACAATAGTCAAAACACCTTGTAC. This gives the protein CASSDRDNSQNTLY. The entire CDR3 protein is CASSDRDNSQNTLYF.

About this clone: Mouse gene names apply. Sequencing ends 1 residue short of the CDR3 end; the germline J gene provides the rest. This chain links TRBV15 with TRBJ1-1, with a weak D call TRBD1 (6 bases). The ends were cut back, 6 bases at V and 2 bases at J, with 10 bases in the middle. The CDR3 covers 13 residues. CDR1 and CDR2 from the germline V gene are SGHND and FRSKSL. The chain's CDR3 is CASRGDINTEVFF. Partial CDR3 DNA: TGTGCCAGCAGAGGGGACATTAACACAGAAGTCTTC.

Regarding this clone: The listed genes are named as in mouse. The read ends 1 residue shy of where the CDR3 ends; the end is completed using the germline J gene. The V gene is TRBV19, the J gene TRBJ2-7; 10 bases are a match to TRBD1. J gave up 3 bases and V 4 bases, and 4 bases lay outside the gene matches. CDR1 and CDR2 (germline): FNHDT, SITEND (reference sequence). The CDR3 runs 14 residues. CDR3 loop: CASSPRDRGYEQYF. The part of the CDR3 DNA that was read is TGTGCCAGCAGTCCCCGGGACAGGGGCTATGAACAGTAC.

This clone was counted only a few times. The gene symbols are mouse symbols. The read halts 1 residue ahead of the CDR3 end, with the missing end drawn from the germline J gene. The genes are TRBV2 and TRBJ2-3; 10 bases line up with TRBD2. CDR3 length: 15 amino acids. Trimming at V came to 0 bases and at J to 5 bases, leaving 2 bases not matched to a gene. Germline lookup yields CDR1 LGHNA and CDR2 YSYQKL. The CDR3 bases that were read are TGTGCCAGCAGCCAAGATACTGGGGGGGGAGAAACGCTGTAT. This gives the protein CASSQDTGGGETLY. The CDR3 in full is CASSQDTGGGETLYF.

A word on this clone: Here the gene names and germline are mouse. The observed sequence ends 1 residue before the CDR3 terminus, with the missing tail filled in from the germline J gene. The rearrangement joins TRBV20 to TRBJ2-3; D perhaps matches TRBD1 (6 bases). The V and J ends lost 0 bases and 4 bases respectively, with 8 bases between them. The CDR3 sequence is 13 residues long. Germline values: CDR1 GFQATS, CDR2 STVNSAI. The covered CDR3 bases are TGTGGTGCTAGGGATGGGGACACAGAAACGCTGTAT. Translated, it gives CGARDGDTETLY. The CDR3, in full, reads CGARDGDTETLYF.

In regard to this clone: Genes here carry mouse names. The sequence runs out 1 residue before the end of the CDR3; the remainder is reconstructed from the germline J gene. The chain employs TRBV20 and TRBJ2-5; D is unresolved. The CDR3 is 13 residues long. The ends were cut back, 3 bases at V and 0 bases at J, with 7 bases in the middle. Germline lookup yields CDR1 GFQATS and CDR2 STVNSAI. CDR3 DNA (partial): TGTGGTGCTAGTTCCCCTAACCAAGACACCCAGTAC. Translating it yields CGASSPNQDTQY. The whole CDR3 protein is CGASSPNQDTQYF.

A word on this clone: The gene names here belong to mouse. Coverage ceases 1 residue before the CDR3 finishes, and the germline J gene fills in the end. The chain carries TRBV3 and TRBJ1-3, with no clear D. V was shortened by 1 base and J by 1 base, with 5 bases between the two germline ends. This CDR3 comprises 14 residues. Looked up from germline, CDR1 is SNHLY and CDR2 is FYNGKV (reference sequence). CDR3: CASSLGASGNTLYF. CDR3 DNA (partial): TGTGCCAGCAGCTTAGGGGCATCTGGAAATACGCTCTAT.

Points on this clone: The gene names given are mouse names. The CDR3 end lies 1 residue beyond the end of the read and is filled in from the germline J gene. The chain is built from TRBV24 and TRBJ1-1, with 7 bases that match TRBD1. CDR3 length equals 14 residues. The germline V gene has CDR1 KGHTA and CDR2 FRNEEI. Trimming took 4 bases from V and 1 from J; bases not matched to a gene: 3. CDR3 DNA (partial): TGTGCCAGCAGTCCGACAGGGAGAAACACAGAAGTCTTC. Its protein is CASSPTGRNTEVF. The CDR3, in full, reads CASSPTGRNTEVFF.

Remarks on this clone: Mouse germline and gene names are used. The CDR3 end falls 1 residue outside the read, so it is completed with the germline J gene. V is TRBV13-1 and J is TRBJ2-4, with 7 bases lining up with TRBD1. V trimming: 4 bases; J trimming: 2 bases; junction bases outside the gene matches: 7. The CDR3 loop spans 15 amino acids. The germline gives CDR1 NSHNY, CDR2 SYGAGN. The DNA read from the CDR3 is TGTGCCAGCAGTCTCCGGGACAGAAATCAAAACACCTTGTAC. Translating it yields CASSLRDRNQNTLY. The entire CDR3 protein is CASSLRDRNQNTLYF.